This TCR beta chain originates from a study of T cells after posttransplantation cyclophosphamide. Study-level results: Recipient CMV seropositivity and CMV reactivation strongly tracked TRB clonality. Donor CD8+ memory clones often dominated recipient blood repertoires at later times.

Cyclophosphamide on days +3 and +4 followed busulfan-fludarabine conditioning and a marrow graft. Profiling relied on immunoSEQ multiplex PCR, and the TCRdb table lists in-frame clones only, not all of them. The sample includes under 2,000 clones, none of them occurring once. This clone came up many times. Its antigen is currently unknown. The source material was PBMCs, sampled 32 days after allogeneic stem cell transplant with posttransplant cyclophosphamide. The TCR originated in a female patient aged 40 to 50 who received an allogeneic stem cell transplant from a related donor, was CMV-positive, and had no GVHD. Some of the T cells may derive from the graft donor.

The CDR3 coding sequence is TGTGCCAGCAGCTTAATTAAGGGTCGGACCGGGGAGCTGTTTTTT. It yields the protein CASSLIKGRTGELFF. The chain recombines TRBV7-8 with TRBJ2-2, with D hard to call. Looked up from germline, CDR1 is SGHVS and CDR2 is FQNEAQ. V lost 2 bases and J lost 5, with 12 bases in between. The CDR3 has 15 amino acids.